This is a list of T cell receptor beta chains from one sample in a study of neoadjuvant anti-PD-1 for oral cavity cancer. The repertoire was sequenced with immunoSEQ multiplex PCR; TCRdb's copy has only in-frame clones and lacks some. This sample has some 11,000 clones; around two thirds occur once, and the top ten carry approximately 6.2%. The sequenced sample was tumor tissue, obtained before nivolumab (anti-PD-1) treatment. These receptors were taken from a person between 35 and 79 years old with oral cavity squamous cell carcinoma. The donor label of this sample is uncertain. The CDR3 runs from the conserved cysteine through the conserved F or W. The D gene is left open where the match is weak. Not every row has a clone size; where given, it reads once, few, many or a size class.

d_call j_call clone_size v_call cdr3_aa cdr3_nt
TRBD2 TRBJ2-3 - TRBV12-5 CASGLSSGFTDTQYF TGTGCTAGTGGTTTGTCTAGCGGATTTACAGATACGCAGTATTTT
- TRBJ2-7 few TRBV5-1 CASSLSGTQLSYEQYF TGCGCCAGCAGCTTGTCAGGGACACAGCTCTCCTACGAGCAGTACTTC
TRBD2 TRBJ2-1 - TRBV29-1 CSAEGTSGRALYNEQFF TGCAGCGCCGAGGGGACTAGCGGGAGGGCTCTCTACAATGAGCAGTTCTTC
- TRBJ1-3 - TRBV2 CASRVTEGGNTIYF TGTGCCAGCAGGGTGACGGAGGGAGGAAACACCATATATTTT
- TRBJ2-3 once TRBV12-5 CASGPGGGGRRADTQYF TGTGCTAGTGGCCCCGGGGGCGGGGGCAGGAGGGCAGATACGCAGTATTTT
- TRBJ2-3 - TRBV7-2 CASSLGKDTPTQYF TGTGCCAGCAGCTTAGGCAAGGACACTCCCACGCAGTATTTT
- TRBJ1-3 - TRBV10-3 CAIKDSGSGNTIYF TGTGCCATCAAAGACAGTGGCTCTGGAAACACCATATATTTT
- TRBJ2-3 - TRBV9 CASSVGTGRGTDTQYF TGTGCCAGCAGCGTAGGGACAGGGAGGGGGACAGATACGCAGTATTTT
TRBD1 TRBJ1-6 few TRBV18 CASSPVQGVNSPLHF TGTGCCAGCTCACCAGTACAGGGGGTCAATTCACCCCTCCACTTT
- TRBJ2-7 - TRBV6-1 CASSGQMSPYEQYF TGTGCCAGCAGTGGGCAGATGAGTCCCTACGAGCAGTACTTC
TRBD1 TRBJ2-7 - TRBV5-4 CASSFGDRSYEQYF TGTGCCAGCAGCTTTGGGGACAGATCCTACGAGCAGTACTTC
TRBD2 TRBJ2-1 - TRBV11-3 CASSLGASGHNEQFF TGTGCCAGCAGCTTGGGGGCTAGCGGGCACAATGAGCAGTTCTTC
- TRBJ2-5 - TRBV6-4 CASSDSIYGMIQETQYF TGTGCCAGCAGTGACTCGATATATGGGATGATCCAAGAGACCCAGTACTTC
TRBD2 TRBJ2-5 - TRBV23-1 CASSQSVRGMKREGPLQETQYF TGCGCCAGCAGTCAATCTGTTCGGGGGATGAAGCGGGAGGGCCCACTTCAAGAGACCCAGTACTTC
- TRBJ1-4 once TRBV10-3 CAISESGGNNEKLFF TGTGCCATCAGTGAGTCGGGGGGCAATAATGAAAAACTGTTTTTT
TRBD1 TRBJ2-7 - TRBV25-1 CASSLGQLSYEQYF TGTGCCAGCAGTTTGGGACAGCTGTCCTACGAGCAGTACTTC
TRBD2 TRBJ2-1 - TRBV19 CASSMGTSGRFKQFF TGTGCCAGTAGTATGGGGACTAGCGGGAGGTTCAAGCAGTTCTTC
- TRBJ2-1 - TRBV11-2 CASSLGKSSSYNEQFF TGTGCCAGCAGCTTAGGTAAATCGAGCTCCTACAATGAGCAGTTCTTC
- TRBJ2-7 - TRBV6-6 CASSYRVRSEQYF TGTGCCAGCAGTTACAGGGTGAGGAGCGAGCAGTACTTC
- TRBJ1-5 - TRBV6-5 CASSRQGNQPQHF TGTGCCAGCAGTCGGCAAGGGAATCAGCCCCAGCATTTT
TRBD2 TRBJ2-7 once TRBV7-3 CASSPEGGAGISYEQYF TGTGCCAGCAGCCCAGAGGGAGGGGCGGGGATCTCCTACGAGCAGTACTTC
- TRBJ2-1 - TRBV5-6 CASSQRDWSYNEQFF TGTGCCAGCAGCCAGAGGGACTGGTCCTACAATGAGCAGTTCTTC
- TRBJ1-1 few TRBV2 CASSQGMNTEAFF TGTGCCAGCAGTCAGGGAATGAACACTGAAGCTTTCTTT
TRBD1 TRBJ2-5 medium-sized TRBV5-1 CASSSDRGPQETQYF TGCGCCAGCAGTTCCGACAGGGGCCCCCAAGAGACCCAGTACTTC
- TRBJ1-1 few TRBV29-1 CSVRGGTEAFF TGCAGCGTTAGAGGGGGCACTGAAGCTTTCTTT
- TRBJ2-5 - TRBV18 CASSPGETQYF TGTGCCAGCTCACCGGGAGAGACCCAGTACTTC
- TRBJ2-7 - TRBV25-1 CASSESKGVVYEQYF TGTGCCAGCAGTGAATCAAAGGGAGTAGTTTACGAGCAGTACTTC
TRBD1 TRBJ1-2 few TRBV6-6 CASSFRTGVYGYTF TGTGCCAGCAGTTTCCGTACAGGGGTCTATGGCTACACCTTC
- TRBJ1-4 - TRBV28 CATAGGATNEKLFF TGTGCCACTGCCGGGGGTGCAACTAATGAAAAACTGTTTTTT
- TRBJ2-4 - TRBV6-5 CASAPGKAKNIQYF TGTGCCAGCGCTCCAGGGAAAGCCAAAAACATTCAGTACTTC
- TRBJ2-7 - TRBV11-2 CASSRTALYEQYF TGTGCCAGCAGCCGGACAGCCCTCTACGAGCAGTACTTC
- TRBJ1-5 - TRBV5-1 CASSAEPGEDQPQHF TGCGCCAGCAGCGCGGAACCAGGGGAGGATCAGCCCCAGCATTTT
- TRBJ1-2 - TRBV6-5 CASMRGDNYGYTF TGTGCCAGCATGCGGGGGGATAACTATGGCTACACCTTC
- TRBJ1-2 - TRBV15 CATSRFEAGRDGYTF TGTGCCACCAGCAGATTCGAGGCGGGGCGAGATGGCTACACCTTC
- TRBJ1-2 few TRBV19 CASSNQGSNYGYTF TGTGCCAGTAGTAATCAGGGATCTAACTATGGCTACACCTTC
- TRBJ1-1 - TRBV6-5 CASSRLGAPDTEAFF TGTGCCAGCAGTCGTTTGGGGGCACCGGACACTGAAGCTTTCTTT
- TRBJ2-1 few TRBV5-1 CASSSGTAANEQFF TGCGCCAGCAGCTCCGGGACTGCGGCCAATGAGCAGTTCTTC
- TRBJ2-7 - TRBV20-1 CSARDADEQYF TGCAGTGCTAGAGATGCCGACGAGCAGTACTTC
- TRBJ1-2 - TRBV2 CASKAYGYTF TGTGCCAGCAAAGCATATGGCTACACCTTC
TRBD1 TRBJ1-2 - TRBV27 CASSLQRSRGQGGYTF TGTGCCAGCAGTTTACAAAGGAGCAGGGGGCAGGGAGGCTACACCTTC
TRBD2 TRBJ2-3 - TRBV9 CASSVAVSSGGALDTQYF TGTGCCAGCAGCGTAGCTGTGTCTAGCGGGGGGGCCTTAGATACGCAGTATTTT
- TRBJ1-5 few TRBV9 CASSEGSLNRIFNQPQHF TGTGCCAGCAGCGAGGGTAGTCTGAACCGGATCTTTAATCAGCCCCAGCATTTT
- TRBJ1-1 - TRBV19 CASGKSGTFF TGTGCCAGTGGAAAGTCTGGGACTTTCTTT
- TRBJ1-5 - TRBV4-1 CASSQESVTGGNQPQHF TGCGCCAGCAGCCAAGAATCAGTGACTGGGGGCAATCAGCCCCAGCATTTT
- TRBJ2-7 - TRBV7-2 CASTPFGLGEQYF TGTGCCAGCACCCCATTCGGTTTAGGCGAGCAGTACTTC
- TRBJ2-7 - TRBV27 CASSLSNRYEQYF TGTGCCAGCAGTTTATCGAACAGATACGAGCAGTACTTC
- TRBJ2-3 few TRBV11-3 CASSSATDTQYF TGTGCCAGCAGCTCTGCCACAGATACGCAGTATTTT